The 11 T cell receptor beta chains given below trace back to one sample, sequenced in a study of OX40 agonist ivuxolimab in advanced cancers. TCRdb's copy holds only in-frame clones and misses some; the assay was immunoSEQ multiplex PCR. Altogether around 100,000 clones are present, around 89% being singletons, with the ten largest covering 0.15% to 0.2%. Sequencing used CD4+ or CD8+ T cells sorted from blood, obtained in a trial of the OX40 agonist ivuxolimab. The receptor set was obtained from an adult with an advanced solid tumor such as melanoma, head and neck, liver or kidney cancer.

The chain is built from TRBV5-6 and TRBJ2-7; D is ambiguous. This CDR3 has 16 residues. Germline assignment: CDR1 SGHDT and CDR2 YYEEEE. Trimming took off 2 bases at V and 3 bases at J, with 18 bases between the two ends. The CDR3, as DNA: TGTGCCAGCAGCTTATCGGGCAGAGACCTACTCTACGAGCAGTACTTC. It translates to CASSLSGRDLLYEQYF.

This clone was observed a handful of times. The chain joins TRBV6-6 to TRBJ1-1; D unresolved. V lost 6 bases and J lost 1, with 6 bases in between. CDR1 is MNHNY, CDR2 SVGAGI, per germline (reference sequence). This CDR3 has 12 residues. CDR3: CASRKENTEAFF. CDR3 nucleotide sequence: TGTGCCAGCAGGAAGGAGAACACTGAAGCTTTCTTT.

This chain joins TRBV12-1 and TRBJ2-7; the listed D gene, TRBD1, was not tested against the DNA. TRBV12-1 is marked as a pseudogene. The CDR3 sequence is 13 residues long. The CDR3 region has the DNA TGTGCCAGCAGTTTGCAGGGGAAAAACGAGCAGTACTTC. Residues: CASSLQGKNEQYF.

The chain has TRBV2 and TRBJ2-3, with D possibly TRBD1 on 5 matching bases. This CDR3 comprises 16 residues. Trimming removed 6 bases at V and 0 bases at J, with 16 bases between. Per germline, CDR1 SNHLY and CDR2 FYNNEI. Written as DNA, the CDR3 is TGTGCCAGCAGAGGACAACTAATCACTAGCACAGATACGCAGTATTTT. This translates into CASRGQLITSTDTQYF.

V gene TRBV4-2 combines with J gene TRBJ2-5; the D gene is possibly TRBD1 (5 bases). The CDR3 extends over 14 amino acids. CDR1 and CDR2 from the germline V gene are LGHNA and YNFKEQ. Trimming shortened V by 0 bases and J by 4 bases, and 9 bases separated the two germline ends. The DNA of the CDR3 is TGTGCCAGCAGCCAAGAAAGGGGAAGAGAGACCCAGTACTTC. Translating it yields CASSQERGRETQYF.

The chain combines TRBV4-2 with TRBJ2-5, with 8 bases fitting TRBD2. Germline CDR1 and CDR2: LGHNA and YNFKEQ. Trimming at V came to 1 base and at J to 2 bases, leaving 6 bases not matched to a gene. The CDR3 runs to 16 residues. The CDR3 nucleotides read TGTGCCAGCAGCCAAGGGGTAGCGGGACGACAAGAGACCCAGTACTTC. As protein: CASSQGVAGRQETQYF.

The CDR3 here is CASSLGTSGGSDTQYF. The CDR3 DNA reads TGTGCCAGCAGCTTGGGGACTAGCGGGGGCTCAGATACGCAGTATTTT. The rearrangement joins TRBV7-6 to TRBJ2-3, with 14 positions matching TRBD2. V gave up 3 bases and J gave up 4 bases; unmatched junction bases: 3. The CDR3 totals 16 residues. Germline CDR1 and CDR2: SGHVS and FNYEAQ.

The chain joins TRBV4-1 to TRBJ2-5; 13 nucleotides line up with TRBD2. The germline V gene has CDR1 MGHRA and CDR2 YSYEKL. The CDR3 sequence is 19 residues long. J gave up 3 bases and V 0 bases, and 10 bases lay outside the gene matches. CDR3 sequence: CASSQDFGLAGAVEETQYF. CDR3 coding DNA: TGCGCCAGCAGCCAAGATTTTGGACTAGCGGGAGCGGTTGAAGAGACCCAGTACTTC.

V usage is TRBV27 and J usage is TRBJ2-1; no reliable D call. Looked up from germline, CDR1 is MNHEY and CDR2 is SMNVEV (reference sequence). The CDR3 runs to 13 residues. V was pared by 2 bases and J by 12 bases, with 14 bases between. CDR3 sequence: CASSLSVAFRQFF. The CDR3 DNA follows: TGTGCCAGCAGTTTAAGTGTGGCTTTTCGGCAGTTCTTC.

The chain uses TRBV30 and TRBJ1-5, with D unclear. Germline V CDR1 and CDR2: GTSNPN, SVGIG (reference sequence). The CDR3 runs 12 residues. CDR3 sequence (DNA): TGTGCTGCCGGGGATAGCAATCAGCCCCAGCATTTT. Translated, it gives CAAGDSNQPQHF.

CDR3 sequence: CASSPTWTGEIFKVATNEKLFF. CDR3 in DNA: TGTGCCAGCAGTCCAACCTGGACAGGGGAAATTTTTAAGGTTGCAACTAATGAAAAACTGTTTTTT. This sequence joins TRBV28 and TRBJ1-4; 9 bases agree with TRBD1. Losses at the gene ends were 5 bases for V and 0 bases for J; bases not matched to a gene: 22. The CDR3 loop spans 22 amino acids. Germline values: CDR1 MDHEN, CDR2 SYDVKM.